One and the same sample provided the 14 T cell receptor beta chains below, sequenced in a study of cytomegalovirus exposure and HLA in healthy donors. The primer mix had 60 Vbeta and 13 Jbeta primers. The protocol was immunoSEQ multiplex PCR, while the TCRdb copy is restricted to in-frame clones and leaves out a portion. The sample yields 150,000 to 200,000 clones, roughly 79% seen once. Sequencing was performed on PBMCs. The receptors derive from a woman aged 50 to 60 in good health and CMV-seropositive.

The rearrangement links TRBV2 to TRBJ1-1; D not resolved. V dropped 7 bases and J dropped 0 bases, with 12 bases sitting between them. Germline V CDR1 and CDR2: SNHLY, FYNNEI. This CDR3 is 14 amino acids long. The CDR3 coding sequence is TGTGCCAGCACCAGAACAGCTATGAACACTGAAGCTTTCTTT. Protein sequence: CASTRTAMNTEAFF.

This chain links TRBV2 with TRBJ1-2, with 7 bases lining up with TRBD1. Trimming at V came to 4 bases and at J to 8 bases, leaving 7 bases not matched to a gene. Germline CDR1 and CDR2: SNHLY and FYNNEI. This CDR3 has 13 residues. The CDR3 loop reads CASSVGYRGGYTF. CDR3 nucleotides: TGTGCCAGCAGTGTGGGTTACAGGGGCGGCTACACCTTC.

The chain couples TRBV7-2 to TRBJ2-7; TRBD2 aligns across 16 bases. Germline V gene data show CDR1 as SGHTA and CDR2 as FQGNSA. This CDR3 is built from 17 residues. J gave up 3 bases and V 5 bases, and 7 bases lay outside the gene matches. The CDR3 DNA reads as TGTGCCAGCAGCACGGGGACTAGCGGGGGGGCCTACTACGAGCAGTACTTC. Amino acid sequence: CASSTGTSGGAYYEQYF.

This clone occurred a few times. The V gene is TRBV18, the J gene TRBJ2-3; 10 nucleotides match TRBD1. This CDR3 has 17 residues. Per germline, CDR1 KGHSH and CDR2 LQKENI. V dropped 2 bases and J dropped 0; count of bases not matched to a gene: 5. CDR3 sequence reads: CASSPKDRGDSTDTQYF. The CDR3, as DNA: TGTGCCAGCTCACCAAAGGACAGGGGGGATAGCACAGATACGCAGTATTTT. The whole variable domain, filled in from reference TRBV18 and TRBJ2-3, reads NAGVMQNPRHLVRRRGQEARLRCSPMKGHSHVYWYRQLPEEGLKFMVYLQKENIIDESGMPKERFSAEFPKEGPSILRIQQVVRGDSAAYFCASSPKDRGDSTDTQYFGPGTRLTVL.

This chain uses TRBV7-2 with TRBJ2-7; 10 bases fit TRBD1. Germline CDR1 and CDR2: SGHTA and FQGNSA. CDR3 length: 14 residues. V dropped 5 bases and J dropped 5; count of bases not matched to a gene: 6. Written as DNA, the CDR3 is TGTGCCAGCAGCCCGGGACAGGGGAACGACGAGCAGTACTTC. It yields the protein CASSPGQGNDEQYF.

The CDR3 DNA is TGTGCCAGCAGCTCGGACAGGGGTAGAGACACCATATATTTT. Translation: CASSSDRGRDTIYF. V usage is TRBV7-2 and J usage is TRBJ1-3; 9 bases are shared with TRBD1. After removal of 4 bases from V and 8 bases from J, the junction contained 6 bases not matched to a gene. The CDR3 is 14 residues long. Germline V gene lookup returns CDR1 SGHTA and CDR2 FQGNSA.

This CDR3 reads CSVASRSYEQYF. The CDR3 DNA follows: TGCAGCGTCGCCTCGCGCTCCTACGAGCAGTACTTC. The chain is built from TRBV29-1 and TRBJ2-7; the D is unclear. The CDR3 extends over 12 amino acids. V was shortened by 6 bases and J by 0 bases, with 9 bases between the two germline ends. Germline V gene lookup returns CDR1 SQVTM and CDR2 ANQGSEA.

This clone was observed a handful of times. The V and J genes are TRBV7-9 and TRBJ1-1; the D is unclear. CDR1 and CDR2 from the germline V gene are SEHNR and FQNEAQ (reference sequence). There are 14 residues in the CDR3. V lost 5 bases and J lost 5, with 15 bases in between. The CDR3 loop is CASSPRQVKTEAFF. CDR3 sequence (DNA): TGTGCCAGCAGCCCTCGACAAGTCAAGACTGAAGCTTTCTTT.

This chain connects TRBV7-2 to TRBJ2-5, with D possibly TRBD2 on 6 matching bases. V was trimmed by 5 bases and J by 7 bases, leaving 14 bases between them. Per germline, CDR1 SGHTA and CDR2 FQGNSA. The CDR3 consists of 13 residues. In DNA form, the CDR3 reads TGTGCCAGCAGCCTAAACTGGAGGGGGACCCAGTACTTC. It translates to CASSLNWRGTQYF.

The chain combines TRBV7-2 with TRBJ2-3; no definite D call. The CDR3 has 14 amino acids. Trimming left V 3 bases short and J 0 bases short, with 7 bases between. The germline CDR1 and CDR2 sequences are SGHTA and FQGNSA. This CDR3 is CASSLQASTDTQYF. In DNA form, the CDR3 reads TGTGCCAGCAGCTTGCAGGCTAGCACAGATACGCAGTATTTT.

Only one count was recorded for this clone. The J gene is TRBJ1-2, the V gene TRBV2, with 7 bases that match TRBD1. V dropped 2 bases and J dropped 8; count of bases not matched to a gene: 11. CDR3 size: 15 residues. Germline loops: CDR1 SNHLY, CDR2 FYNNEI. The CDR3 loop is CASSEIGARGDGYTF. CDR3 DNA sequence: TGTGCCAGCAGTGAAATAGGGGCCAGGGGGGACGGCTACACCTTC.

V and J are TRBV6-1 and TRBJ2-5; D remains ambiguous. The V and J ends lost 8 bases and 0 bases respectively, with 13 bases between them. Germline V gene data show CDR1 as MNHNS and CDR2 as SASEGT. The CDR3 extends over 14 amino acids. As DNA, the CDR3 is TGTGCCAGCGAGTCCGCGTCGTACCAAGAGACCCAGTACTTC. It is translated as CASESASYQETQYF.

J is TRBJ2-3 and V is TRBV5-4, with TRBD2 matching 10 bases. Trimming took 1 base from V and 0 from J; bases not matched to a gene: 8. Germline CDR1 reads SGHNT; CDR2 reads YYREEE (reference sequence). The CDR3 totals 18 residues. The CDR3 DNA follows: TGTGCCAGCAGCTTGAAGCGGGGGGGAGATTCTAGCACAGATACGCAGTATTTT. It encodes CASSLKRGGDSSTDTQYF. Full variable domain (outside the CDR3, taken from reference TRBV5-4 and TRBJ2-3): ETGVTQSPTHLIKTRGQQVTLRCSSQSGHNTVSWYQQALGQGPQFIFQYYREEENGRGNFPPRFSGLQFPNYSSELNVNALELDDSALYLCASSLKRGGDSSTDTQYFGPGTRLTVL.

This clone occurred once. This chain uses TRBV9 with TRBJ1-2; D remains unclear. Trimming took 1 base from V and 3 from J, leaving 13 bases between them. This CDR3 has 15 amino acids. The germline gives CDR1 SGDLS, CDR2 YYNGEE. This chain's CDR3 is CASSVFSVSDYGYTF. In nucleotides, the CDR3 is TGTGCCAGCAGCGTATTTAGCGTAAGCGACTATGGCTACACCTTC.